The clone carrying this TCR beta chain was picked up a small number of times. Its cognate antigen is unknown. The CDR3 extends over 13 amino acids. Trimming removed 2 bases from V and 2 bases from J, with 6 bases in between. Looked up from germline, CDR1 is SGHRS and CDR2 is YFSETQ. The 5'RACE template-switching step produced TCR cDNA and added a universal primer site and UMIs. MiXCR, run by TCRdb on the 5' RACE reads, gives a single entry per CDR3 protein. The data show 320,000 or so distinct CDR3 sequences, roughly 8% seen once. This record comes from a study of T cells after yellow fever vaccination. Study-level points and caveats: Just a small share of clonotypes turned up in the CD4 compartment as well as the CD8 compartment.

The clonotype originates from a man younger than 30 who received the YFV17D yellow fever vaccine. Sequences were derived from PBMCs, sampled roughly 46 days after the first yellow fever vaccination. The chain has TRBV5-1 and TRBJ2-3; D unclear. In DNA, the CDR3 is TGCGCCAGCAGCTTTGACCCCACAGATACGCAGTATTTT. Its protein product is CASSFDPTDTQYF.